A selection of T cell receptor beta chains follows, all from one sample in a study of blood T cell repertoires in COVID-19. Profiling relied on immunoSEQ multiplex PCR, and the TCRdb table lists in-frame clones only, not all of them. In the table there are tens of thousands of clones, 80% to 95% of which are singletons. Sequencing used peripheral blood. These receptors all stem from a human donor with active COVID-19. The donor label of this sample is uncertain. CDR3s include the opening cysteine and the closing phenylalanine or tryptophan. Each record gives: V gene, clone size, D gene, J gene, CDR3 length, CDR3 DNA, CDR3 protein. A D gene is named only where the DNA matches it firmly. The size field is filled for only some rows; it gives once, few, many or a size class.

TRBV5-1	-	TRBD1	TRBJ1-2	16	TGCGCCAGCAGCTTGGGGGACAGGGGGCAGAGCTATGGCTACACCTTC	CASSLGDRGQSYGYTF
TRBV4-3	-	TRBD2	TRBJ2-7	14	TGCGCCAGCAGCCAAGAGGCTAGCGGGAACGAGCAGTACTTC	CASSQEASGNEQYF
TRBV19	once	-	TRBJ2-2	14	TGTGCCAGTAGCCAAGGACTATCCACCGGGGAGCTGTTTTTT	CASSQGLSTGELFF
TRBV19	-	TRBD1	TRBJ1-1	16	TGTGCCAGTAGTACCGGACAGGGGAGGATGAACACTGAAGCTTTCTTT	CASSTGQGRMNTEAFF
TRBV28	-	-	TRBJ1-1	14	TGTGCCAGCAGTTTATTGGACAGAAACACTGAAGCTTTCTTT	CASSLLDRNTEAFF
TRBV18	-	-	TRBJ1-6	15	TGTGCCAGCTCACCCTCACAGGGTTATAATTCACCCCTCCACTTT	CASSPSQGYNSPLHF
TRBV29-1	-	-	TRBJ2-6	17	TGCAGCGCGGAGGGGACTGACCCTCTCTCTGGGGCCAACGTCCTGACTTTC	CSAEGTDPLSGANVLTF
TRBV12-5	-	TRBD1	TRBJ1-5	16	TGTGCTAGTGGTCTTTCGACAGGGGAGGACAATCAGCCCCAGCATTTT	CASGLSTGEDNQPQHF
TRBV9	-	TRBD1	TRBJ2-2	15	TGTGCCAGCAGCAGGACAGGGATGGTGGCCGGGGAGCTGTTTTTT	CASSRTGMVAGELFF
TRBV21-1	once	-	TRBJ2-1	17	TGTGCCAGCAGCAAAACCGGACTAGCGGGAGGGTACAATGAGCAGTTCTTC	CASSKTGLAGGYNEQFF
TRBV28	-	-	TRBJ1-2	12	TGTGCCAGCAGTTTGCGAGAGGTCGGCTACACCTTC	CASSLREVGYTF
TRBV2	few	-	TRBJ1-5	16	TGTGCCAGCAGTGAAGCGGCAACGGGAGCGCTTCAGCCCCAGCATTTT	CASSEAATGALQPQHF
TRBV6-5	-	-	TRBJ2-7	13	TGTGCCAGCAGTTACCGAGAATATTACGAGCAGTACTTC	CASSYREYYEQYF
TRBV6-2/TRBV6-3	-	TRBD2	TRBJ2-1	16	TGTGCCAGCAGTTACACGGGACTAGCGGGAGTGAATGAGCAGTTCTTC	CASSYTGLAGVNEQFF
TRBV2	-	-	TRBJ2-5	14	TGTGCCAGCAGTGTACAGGGCCCGGGCGAGACCCAGTACTTC	CASSVQGPGETQYF
TRBV24-1	-	-	TRBJ1-1	14	TGTGCCACCAGTGATGCGGGGAGCAGGACTGAAGCTTTCTTT	CATSDAGSRTEAFF
TRBV27	few	-	TRBJ1-5	13	TGTGCCAGCAGTTTCAACAGGGTTCAGCCCCAGCATTTT	CASSFNRVQPQHF
TRBV18	-	-	TRBJ2-3	14	TGTGCCAGCTCACCCATAGATAGCACAGATACGCAGTATTTT	CASSPIDSTDTQYF
TRBV5-6	-	-	TRBJ2-7	15	TGTGCCAGCAGCTTGGCCAGGATCAGCTCCTACGAGCAGTACTTC	CASSLARISSYEQYF
TRBV5-5	-	TRBD1	TRBJ1-4	16	TGTGCCAGCAGCGCAAGCCCCGGGACAGGGGATGAAAAACTGTTTTTT	CASSASPGTGDEKLFF
TRBV28	-	-	TRBJ1-5	12	TGTGCCAGCAAAAGGGGAAATCAGCCCCAGCATTTT	CASKRGNQPQHF
TRBV3-1/TRBV3-2	large	-	TRBJ2-7	13	TGTGCCAGCAGCCCGACAGATTTCTACGAGCAGTACTTC	CASSPTDFYEQYF
TRBV4-3	-	-	TRBJ2-5	14	TGCGCCAGCAGCCAAGGACTAGGGGAAGAGACCCAGTACTTC	CASSQGLGEETQYF
TRBV6-5	-	TRBD1	TRBJ2-5	15	TGTGCCAGCAGCCTCAGGACAGGAAGAGAAGAGACCCAGTACTTC	CASSLRTGREETQYF
TRBV5-1	-	-	TRBJ2-7	14	TGCGCCAGCAGCCTACAGGGTAGCTCCTACGAGCAGTACTTC	CASSLQGSSYEQYF
TRBV11-3	-	-	TRBJ2-5	15	TGTGCCAGCAGCTTTCTCGGACGGAGGTGGGAGACCCAGTACTTC	CASSFLGRRWETQYF
TRBV5-4	-	TRBD1	TRBJ2-1	15	TGTGCCAGCAGCCGACAGGGGAACTCCTACAATGAGCAGTTCTTC	CASSRQGNSYNEQFF
TRBV7-9	once	TRBD2	TRBJ2-2	15	TGTGCCAGCAGCTTGGGGGACGGGAGGACCGGGGAGCTGTTTTTT	CASSLGDGRTGELFF
TRBV28	-	-	TRBJ1-2	15	TGTGCCAGCAGTTTACAAACCAGGAGGCATTTTGGCTACACCTTC	CASSLQTRRHFGYTF
TRBV10-3	-	-	TRBJ2-2	16	TGTGCCATCAGCCCGCGGTCCACAAGGCAAGCCGGGGAGCTGTTTTTT	CAISPRSTRQAGELFF
TRBV29-1	-	-	TRBJ1-5	13	TGCAGCGTTGGCGACATTAGCAATCAGCCCCAGCATTTT	CSVGDISNQPQHF
TRBV28	-	-	TRBJ2-2	15	TGTGCCAGCAGTTTATCTTTAGCGTACACCGGGGAGCTGTTTTTT	CASSLSLAYTGELFF
TRBV25-1	few	-	TRBJ2-7	12	TGTGCCAGCAGCCCAGGGTCCTACGAGCAGTACTTC	CASSPGSYEQYF
TRBV5-4	-	TRBD1	TRBJ2-7	14	TGTGCCAGCAGCTTGCCAGGGACAGTCTACGAGCAGTACTTC	CASSLPGTVYEQYF
TRBV19	-	-	TRBJ1-5	17	TGTGCCAGTAGTAATCCTCCGGGGGTAAATAGCAATCAGCCCCAGCATTTT	CASSNPPGVNSNQPQHF
TRBV11-2	-	TRBD1	TRBJ2-2	15	TGTGCCAGCAGCTTGAGGGGGCTGAGCACCGGGGAGCTGTTTTTT	CASSLRGLSTGELFF